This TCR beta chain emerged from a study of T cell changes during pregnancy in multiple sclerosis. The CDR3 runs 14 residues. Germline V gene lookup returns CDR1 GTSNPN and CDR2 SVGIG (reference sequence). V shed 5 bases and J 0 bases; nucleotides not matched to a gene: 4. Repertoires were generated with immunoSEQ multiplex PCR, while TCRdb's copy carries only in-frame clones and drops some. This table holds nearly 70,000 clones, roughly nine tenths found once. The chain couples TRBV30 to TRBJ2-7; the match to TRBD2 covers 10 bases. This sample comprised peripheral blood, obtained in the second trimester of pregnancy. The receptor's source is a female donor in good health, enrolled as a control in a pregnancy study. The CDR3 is CAWDLAGDSYEQYF. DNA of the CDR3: TGTGCCTGGGATCTAGCGGGAGACTCCTACGAGCAGTACTTC.